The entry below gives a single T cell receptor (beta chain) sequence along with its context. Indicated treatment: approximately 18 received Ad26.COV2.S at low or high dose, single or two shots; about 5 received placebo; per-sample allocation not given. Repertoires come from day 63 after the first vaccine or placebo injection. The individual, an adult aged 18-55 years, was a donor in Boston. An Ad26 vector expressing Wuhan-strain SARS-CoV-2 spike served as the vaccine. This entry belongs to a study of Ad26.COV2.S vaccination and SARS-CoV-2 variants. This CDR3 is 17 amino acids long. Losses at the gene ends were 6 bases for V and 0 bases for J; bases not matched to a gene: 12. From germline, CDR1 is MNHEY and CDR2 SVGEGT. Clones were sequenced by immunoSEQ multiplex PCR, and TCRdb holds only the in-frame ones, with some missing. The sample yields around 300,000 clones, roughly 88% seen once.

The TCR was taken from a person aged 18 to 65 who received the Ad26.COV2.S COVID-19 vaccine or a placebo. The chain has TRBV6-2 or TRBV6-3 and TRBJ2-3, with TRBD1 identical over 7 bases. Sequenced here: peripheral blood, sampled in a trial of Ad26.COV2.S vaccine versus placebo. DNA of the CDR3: TGTGCCAGCAGACCTAGGACAGGCCGATTTAGCACAGATACGCAGTATTTT. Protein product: CASRPRTGRFSTDTQYF.